The source of this T cell receptor beta chain is a study of CD8 T cells in ankylosing spondylitis (dated by TCRdb to 2016 to 2017). Describing the broader study: The study profiled T cell receptor beta repertoires in healthy donors and ankylosing spondylitis patients to find disease-linked TCR variants. The full study cohort comprised about 23 ankylosing spondylitis patients and over 95 healthy donors. Peripheral blood samples were taken, and synovial fluid was additionally collected from ankylosing spondylitis patients.

Of note for this clonotype: Its antigen specificity is not known. Per-nucleotide qualities are absent, and no much larger clonotype sits a single base away.

Instrument used: Illumina HiSeq 2500. Quantitative 5'-RACE with molecular barcodes was the method used to prepare the TCR beta libraries. For the original study's pipeline: Disease-linked TCR variants were identified with a new computational method built on a probabilistic model of VDJ rearrangement. TCRdb reworked the public reads: Q25 trimming with fastp, MiXCR clone assembly, productive beta chains retained. One record per CDR3 amino acid sequence lists the most common genes and DNA. It is TCRdb's table, rather than the study itself, that gives the V and J calls and clone size. Within this sample are roughly 220,000 distinct CDR3 sequences, with about 16% of them counted one time only. About 44% of the sample goes to the ten largest clones. What the study reported, not specific to this receptor: Some TCR beta motif variants had previously been reported in synovial fluid and blood of reactive arthritis patients, which suggested common disease-initiation mechanisms. Blood from ankylosing spondylitis patients appeared to be characterized by a TCR beta motif composed of about 8 highly homologous amino acid variants. The disease-linked clones were reported to be significantly enriched in matched synovial fluid samples from ankylosing spondylitis patients. A CD8+ phenotype was shown by the disease-linked clones, which were found at relatively low frequencies in peripheral blood.

The germline ends are 10 bases apart after V is trimmed by 0 bases and J by 2 bases. The CDR3 contains 15 residues, cysteine and phenylalanine counted. Just CDR3 DNA is preserved here, 45 bases in frame from base 1. CDR1 is given as MGHRA and CDR2 as YSYEKL, both from the germline V gene. The TCR was taken from a male donor with ankylosing spondylitis. The chain joins TRBV4-1 to TRBJ2-5; the D gene identity is not certain. The sample was blood, either unsorted or a sorted T cell fraction (not recorded which). The DNA is as follows: TGCGCCAGCAGCCAAGAGACCTGGGGACAAGAGACCCAGTACTTC. Its translation is CASSQETWGQETQYF.